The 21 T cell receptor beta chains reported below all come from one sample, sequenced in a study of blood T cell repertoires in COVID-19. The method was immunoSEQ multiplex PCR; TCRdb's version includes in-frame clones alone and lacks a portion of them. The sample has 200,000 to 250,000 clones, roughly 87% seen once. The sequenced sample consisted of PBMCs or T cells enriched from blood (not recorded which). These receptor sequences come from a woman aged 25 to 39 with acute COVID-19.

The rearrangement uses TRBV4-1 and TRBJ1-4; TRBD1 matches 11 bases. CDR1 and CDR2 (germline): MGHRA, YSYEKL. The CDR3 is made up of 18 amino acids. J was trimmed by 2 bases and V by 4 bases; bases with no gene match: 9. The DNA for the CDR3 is TGCGCCAGCAGCCCACATGGGGACAGGGGGGTGACTAATGAAAAACTGTTTTTT. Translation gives CASSPHGDRGVTNEKLFF.

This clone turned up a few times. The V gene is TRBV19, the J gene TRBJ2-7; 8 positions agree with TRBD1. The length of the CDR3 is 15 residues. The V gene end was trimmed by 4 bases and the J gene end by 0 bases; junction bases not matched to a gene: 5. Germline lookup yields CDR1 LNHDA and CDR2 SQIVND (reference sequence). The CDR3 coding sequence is TGTGCCAGTAGTAGCCGGGACAGGAGCTCCTACGAGCAGTACTTC. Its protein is CASSSRDRSSYEQYF. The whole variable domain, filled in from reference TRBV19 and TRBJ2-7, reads DGGITQSPKYLFRKEGQNVTLSCEQNLNHDAMYWYRQDPGQGLRLIYYSQIVNDFQKGDIAEGYSVSREKKESFPLTVTSAQKNPTAFYLCASSSRDRSSYEQYFGPGTRLTVT.

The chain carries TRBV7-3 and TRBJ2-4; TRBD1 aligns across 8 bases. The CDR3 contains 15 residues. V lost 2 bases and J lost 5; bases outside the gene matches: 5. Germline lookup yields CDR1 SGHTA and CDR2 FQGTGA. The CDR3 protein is CASSLGGTGQNIQYF. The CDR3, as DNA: TGTGCCAGCAGCTTAGGGGGGACAGGCCAAAACATTCAGTACTTC.

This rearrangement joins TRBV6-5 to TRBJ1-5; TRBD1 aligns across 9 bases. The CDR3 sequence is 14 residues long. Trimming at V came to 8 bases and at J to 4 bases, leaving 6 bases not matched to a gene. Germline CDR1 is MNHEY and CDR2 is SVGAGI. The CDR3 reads CASRRGQGNQPQHF. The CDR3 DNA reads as TGTGCCAGCCGCCGGGGACAGGGTAATCAGCCCCAGCATTTT.

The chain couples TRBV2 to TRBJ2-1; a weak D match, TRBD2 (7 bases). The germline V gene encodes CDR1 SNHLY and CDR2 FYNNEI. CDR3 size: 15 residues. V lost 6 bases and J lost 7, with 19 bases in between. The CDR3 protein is CASRRLQGGGNEQFF. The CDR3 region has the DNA TGTGCCAGCAGGAGGCTTCAAGGGGGGGGGAATGAGCAGTTCTTC.

CDR3 sequence: CASSHRGYNSPLHF. The CDR3 DNA follows: TGTGCCAGCAGCCACCGGGGATATAATTCACCCCTCCACTTT. This rearrangement joins TRBV14 to TRBJ1-6; D call uncertain. The CDR3 consists of 14 residues. Germline-derived CDR1 and CDR2 are SGHDN and FVKESK. V shed 3 bases and J shed 4 bases, with 7 bases lying between them.

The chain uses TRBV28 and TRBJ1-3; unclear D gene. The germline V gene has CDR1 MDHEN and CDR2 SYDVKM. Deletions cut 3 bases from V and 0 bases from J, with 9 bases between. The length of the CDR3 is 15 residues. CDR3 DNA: TGTGCCAGCAGTTTGGGCGGGTCCTCTGGAAACACCATATATTTT. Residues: CASSLGGSSGNTIYF.

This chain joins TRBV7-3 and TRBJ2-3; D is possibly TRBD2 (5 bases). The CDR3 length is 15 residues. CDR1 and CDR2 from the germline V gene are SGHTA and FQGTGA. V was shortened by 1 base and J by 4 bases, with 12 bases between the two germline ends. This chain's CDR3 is CASSLRAGSPDTQYF. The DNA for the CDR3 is TGTGCCAGCAGCTTAAGGGCGGGCTCCCCAGATACGCAGTATTTT.

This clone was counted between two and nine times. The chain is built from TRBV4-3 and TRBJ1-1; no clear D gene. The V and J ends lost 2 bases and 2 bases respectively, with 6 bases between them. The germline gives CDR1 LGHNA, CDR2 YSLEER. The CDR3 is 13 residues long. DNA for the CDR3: TGCGCCAGCAGCCAATCGTTTAACACTGAAGCTTTCTTT. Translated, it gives CASSQSFNTEAFF.

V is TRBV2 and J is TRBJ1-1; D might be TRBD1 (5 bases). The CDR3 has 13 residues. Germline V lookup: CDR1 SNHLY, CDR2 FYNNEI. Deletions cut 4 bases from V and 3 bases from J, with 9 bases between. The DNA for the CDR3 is TGTGCCAGCAGTGGCCAGGGTGACACTGAAGCTTTCTTT. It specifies CASSGQGDTEAFF.

The CDR3 reads CASSFTGGSYEQYF. The CDR3 nucleotides are TGTGCCAGCAGTTTTACGGGAGGTTCCTACGAGCAGTACTTC. The chain is built from TRBV27 and TRBJ2-7; 7 bases are a match to TRBD2. CDR1 is MNHEY, CDR2 SMNVEV, per germline (reference sequence). Losses at the gene ends were 3 bases for V and 1 base for J; bases not matched to a gene: 3. The length of the CDR3 is 14 residues.

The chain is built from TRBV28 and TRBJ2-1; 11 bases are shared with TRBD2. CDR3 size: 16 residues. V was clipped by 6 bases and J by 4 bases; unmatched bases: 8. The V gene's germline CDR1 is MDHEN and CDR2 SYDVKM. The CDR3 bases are TGTGCCAGCAGCCACACTCTAGCGGGAGGTTACAATGAGCAGTTCTTC. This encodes CASSHTLAGGYNEQFF.

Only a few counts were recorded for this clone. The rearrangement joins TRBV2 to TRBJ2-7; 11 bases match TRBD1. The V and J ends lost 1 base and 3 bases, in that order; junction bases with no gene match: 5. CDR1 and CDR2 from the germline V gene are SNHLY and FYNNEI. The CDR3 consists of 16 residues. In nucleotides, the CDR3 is TGTGCCAGCAGTGAAGAGGTCGGGACAGGGGGCTACGAGCAGTACTTC. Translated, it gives CASSEEVGTGGYEQYF.

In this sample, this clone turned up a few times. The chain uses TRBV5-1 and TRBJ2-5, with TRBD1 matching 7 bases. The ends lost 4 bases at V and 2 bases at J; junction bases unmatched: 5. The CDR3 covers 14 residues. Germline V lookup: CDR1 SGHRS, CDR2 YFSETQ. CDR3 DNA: TGCGCCAGCAGCCCCCCGGGACAGCAAGAGACCCAGTACTTC. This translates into CASSPPGQQETQYF.

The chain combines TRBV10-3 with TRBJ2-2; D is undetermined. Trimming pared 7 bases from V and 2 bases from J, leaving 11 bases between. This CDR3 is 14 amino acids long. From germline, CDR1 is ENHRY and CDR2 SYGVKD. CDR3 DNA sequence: TGTGCCATCAAGTCGCAGGTTAACACCGGGGAGCTGTTTTTT. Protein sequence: CAIKSQVNTGELFF.

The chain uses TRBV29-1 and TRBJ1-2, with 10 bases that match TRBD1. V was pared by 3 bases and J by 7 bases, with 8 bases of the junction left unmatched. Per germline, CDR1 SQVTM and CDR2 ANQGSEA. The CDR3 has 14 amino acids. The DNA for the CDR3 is TGCAGCGTTGACCCGACAGGGGGCAATGGTGGCTACACCTTC. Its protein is CSVDPTGGNGGYTF.

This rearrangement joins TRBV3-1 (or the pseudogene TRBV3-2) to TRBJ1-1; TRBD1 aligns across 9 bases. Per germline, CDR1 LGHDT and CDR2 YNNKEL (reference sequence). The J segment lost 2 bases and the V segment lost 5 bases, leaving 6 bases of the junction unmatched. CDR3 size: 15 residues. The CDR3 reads CASSSGTGLNTEAFF. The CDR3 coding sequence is TGTGCCAGCAGCTCCGGGACAGGGCTAAACACTGAAGCTTTCTTT.

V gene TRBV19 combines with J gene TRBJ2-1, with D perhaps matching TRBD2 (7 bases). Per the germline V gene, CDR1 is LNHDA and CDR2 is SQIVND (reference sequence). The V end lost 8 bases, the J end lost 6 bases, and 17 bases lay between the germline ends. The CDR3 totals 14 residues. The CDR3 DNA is TGTGCCAGTGGGTCTGGGGGGGCTGTCAATGAGCAGTTCTTC. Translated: CASGSGGAVNEQFF. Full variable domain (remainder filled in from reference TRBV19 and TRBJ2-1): DGGITQSPKYLFRKEGQNVTLSCEQNLNHDAMYWYRQDPGQGLRLIYYSQIVNDFQKGDIAEGYSVSREKKESFPLTVTSAQKNPTAFYLCASGSGGAVNEQFFGPGTRLTVL.

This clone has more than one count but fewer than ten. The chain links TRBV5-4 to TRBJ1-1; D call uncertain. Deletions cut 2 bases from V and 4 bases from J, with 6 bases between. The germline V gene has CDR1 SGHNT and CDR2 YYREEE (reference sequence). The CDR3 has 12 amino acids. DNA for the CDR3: TGTGCCAGCAGCTTTAGCGGCACTGAAGCTTTCTTT. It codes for CASSFSGTEAFF.

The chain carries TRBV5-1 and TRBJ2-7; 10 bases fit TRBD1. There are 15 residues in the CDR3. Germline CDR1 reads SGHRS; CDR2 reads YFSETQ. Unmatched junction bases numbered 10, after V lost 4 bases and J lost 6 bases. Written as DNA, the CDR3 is TGCGCCAGCAGCATAACCGGGACAGGGGTCGTCGAGCAGTACTTC. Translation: CASSITGTGVVEQYF.

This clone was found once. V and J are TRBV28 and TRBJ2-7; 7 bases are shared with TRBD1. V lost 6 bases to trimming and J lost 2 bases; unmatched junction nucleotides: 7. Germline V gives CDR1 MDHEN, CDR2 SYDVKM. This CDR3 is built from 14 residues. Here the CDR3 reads CASRKGQQAYEQYF. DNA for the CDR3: TGTGCCAGCAGGAAGGGACAGCAAGCCTACGAGCAGTACTTC.